The clone carrying this T cell receptor beta chain was detected ten times or more. Its antigen remains unidentified. V lost 5 bases and J 8 bases, leaving 15 bases between the germline ends. The CDR3 loop spans 14 amino acids. Looked up from germline, CDR1 is LNHNV and CDR2 is YYDKDF (reference sequence). Researchers attached unique molecular identifiers to individual cDNA molecules. TCRdb fed the 5' RACE reads into MiXCR, producing one record per CDR3 protein. The sample records approximately 20,000 distinct CDR3 sequences, under 6.5% being singletons. This record belongs to a study of early T cells in non-severe SARS-CoV-2 infection. General study points: VDJdb matches were skewed toward anti-spike CD8 T cell responses.

The chain uses TRBV15 and TRBJ1-4; the D gene is possibly TRBD1 (5 bases). The sequencing sample was made of whole blood. This clonotype originated in an adult who was a healthcare worker with PCR-confirmed SARS-CoV-2 infection or an uninfected control (not recorded which). CDR3 loop: CATSRGGNDEKLFF. CDR3 DNA: TGTGCCACCAGCCGGGGGGGGAACGACGAAAAACTGTTTTTT.